These 7 T cell receptor beta chains share one sample of origin, sequenced in a study of Ad26.COV2.S vaccination and SARS-CoV-2 variants. TCRdb's copy holds only in-frame clones and misses some; the assay was immunoSEQ multiplex PCR. This sample has more than 250,000 clones, with around 87% found just once. Treatment indicated: some 19 received Ad26.COV2.S at low or high dose, single or two shots; about 5 received placebo; per-sample allocation not given. Sampling occurred on day 63 after the first vaccine or placebo injection. The material sequenced was peripheral blood, taken in a trial of Ad26.COV2.S vaccine versus placebo. The receptors derive from a person between 18 and 65 years old who received the Ad26.COV2.S COVID-19 vaccine or a placebo.

V and J are TRBV5-1 and TRBJ1-4; D gene unclear. V gave up 4 bases and J gave up 7 bases, with 17 bases separating them. The length of the CDR3 is 15 residues. Germline CDR1 and CDR2: SGHRS and YFSETQ. The CDR3 here is CASSVSDPGGEKLFF. As DNA, the CDR3 is TGCGCCAGCAGCGTGTCGGACCCGGGAGGTGAAAAACTGTTTTTT.

The J gene is TRBJ2-5, the V gene TRBV3-1 (or the pseudogene TRBV3-2); no definite D call. Germline CDR1 and CDR2: LGHDT and YNNKEL (reference sequence). V was clipped by 6 bases and J by 5 bases, with 7 bases between them. The CDR3 has 11 amino acids. DNA for the CDR3: TGTGCCAGCAGGCAGTGGGAGACCCAGTACTTC. This codes for CASRQWETQYF.

This rearrangement joins TRBV30 to TRBJ2-7, with 9 bases that match TRBD1. CDR3 length equals 14 residues. Trimming took 4 bases from V and 0 from J; bases not matched to a gene: 4. CDR1 is GTSNPN and CDR2 is SVGIG in the germline V gene (reference sequence). CDR3 nucleotide sequence: TGTGCCTGGAACCGGGACAGGGCCTCCTACGAGCAGTACTTC. This translates into CAWNRDRASYEQYF.

The chain is built from TRBV7-2 and TRBJ1-3; tentatively, D is TRBD1 (6 bases). This CDR3 is built from 14 residues. Trimming took off 1 base at V and 9 bases at J, with 13 bases between the two ends. CDR1 is SGHTA, CDR2 FQGNSA, per germline. This chain's CDR3 is CASSLVSGGSTIYF. CDR3 sequence (DNA): TGTGCCAGCAGCTTAGTATCCGGGGGCAGCACCATATATTTT.

V is TRBV7-2 and J is TRBJ1-3; D ambiguous. Germline CDR1 and CDR2: SGHTA and FQGNSA. Trimming took 3 bases from V and 7 from J, leaving 10 bases between them. The CDR3 length is 13 residues. Written as DNA, the CDR3 is TGTGCCAGCAGCTTCTACGGCGGCAACACCATATATTTT. Protein sequence: CASSFYGGNTIYF.

The rearrangement joins TRBV20-1 to TRBJ1-6, with D tentatively TRBD1 (5 bases). Trimming removed 3 bases from V and 5 bases from J, with 8 bases in between. CDR1 is DFQATT, CDR2 SNEGSKA, per germline (reference sequence). The CDR3 spans 13 residues. The CDR3 protein is CSASEDNNSPLHF. The DNA for the CDR3 is TGCAGTGCTAGTGAGGACAATAATTCACCCCTCCACTTT.

The CDR3 spells CASRTGLATGEQYF. The CDR3 nucleotides are TGTGCCAGCAGAACGGGACTAGCCACGGGCGAGCAGTACTTC. V is TRBV6-5 and J is TRBJ2-7, with 9 bases aligning to TRBD2. The CDR3 loop spans 14 amino acids. V shed 6 bases and J 6 bases; nucleotides not matched to a gene: 9. Germline assignment: CDR1 MNHEY and CDR2 SVGAGI.